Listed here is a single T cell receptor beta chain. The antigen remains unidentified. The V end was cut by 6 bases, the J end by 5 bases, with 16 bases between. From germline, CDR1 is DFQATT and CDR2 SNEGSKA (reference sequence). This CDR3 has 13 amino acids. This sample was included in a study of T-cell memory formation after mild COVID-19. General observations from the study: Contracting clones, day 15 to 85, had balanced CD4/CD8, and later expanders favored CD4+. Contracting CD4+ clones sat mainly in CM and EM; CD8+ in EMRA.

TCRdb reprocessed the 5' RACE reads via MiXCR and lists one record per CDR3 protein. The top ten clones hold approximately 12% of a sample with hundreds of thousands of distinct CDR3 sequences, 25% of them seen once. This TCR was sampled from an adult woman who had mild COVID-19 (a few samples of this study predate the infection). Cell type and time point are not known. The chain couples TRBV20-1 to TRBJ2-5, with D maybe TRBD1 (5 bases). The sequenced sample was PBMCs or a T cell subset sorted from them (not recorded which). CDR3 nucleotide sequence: TGCAGTGCCGCGCCAGGGATATTGGAGACCCAGTACTTC. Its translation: CSAAPGILETQYF.